The clone carrying this TCR beta chain was observed a handful of times. This record belongs to a study of Graves' ophthalmopathy and Graves' hyperthyroidism. The authors amplified TCR beta CDR3 regions, and they did so from RNA transcripts for repertoire sequencing. In the first round, RT-PCR was carried out with HTBI primers, and a multiplex PCR formed the second round. MiXCR, applied by TCRdb to the multiplex PCR reads, yields one record per CDR3 protein. The sample gives approximately 700,000 distinct CDR3 sequences, 35% to 45% of which show up once; more than 3% is in the top ten. This CDR3 is built from 15 residues. V was pared by 3 bases and J by 3 bases, with 5 bases of the junction left unmatched. Germline V gene lookup returns CDR1 SEHNR and CDR2 FQNEAQ (reference sequence).

This receptor was taken from an adult man with Graves' ophthalmopathy. The V gene is TRBV7-9, the J gene TRBJ2-7; 10 bases match TRBD1. The specimen sequenced was peripheral blood. CDR3 sequence: CASSFSGQGNYEQYF. CDR3 DNA sequence: TGTGCCAGCAGCTTTTCGGGACAGGGGAACTACGAGCAGTACTTC.